The entry below describes one TCR beta chain. Its target is not known. Sample-barcoded 5' priming and a J-beta primer mix drove a second PCR of roughly 7 to 11 cycles. TCRdb reanalysed the 5' RACE reads using MiXCR and keeps one entry per CDR3 protein. The table records fewer than 900,000 distinct CDR3 sequences, more than 40% of them present only once. The data stem from a study of blood T cells in healthy people across ages. Findings and limits, study-wide: Expanded clonotype changes were possibly confounded by unknown donor CMV status.

The sample was blood. This clonotype originated in a woman aged 60-75 years in good health.

The CDR3 protein is CSATPKGLDTQYF. Written as DNA, the CDR3 is TGCAGTGCTACCCCAAAGGGATTGGATACGCAGTATTTT. This chain uses TRBV20-1 with TRBJ2-3; D unclear. The germline V gene encodes CDR1 DFQATT and CDR2 SNEGSKA (reference sequence). V was pared by 4 bases and J by 6 bases, with 14 bases between. The CDR3 consists of 13 residues.